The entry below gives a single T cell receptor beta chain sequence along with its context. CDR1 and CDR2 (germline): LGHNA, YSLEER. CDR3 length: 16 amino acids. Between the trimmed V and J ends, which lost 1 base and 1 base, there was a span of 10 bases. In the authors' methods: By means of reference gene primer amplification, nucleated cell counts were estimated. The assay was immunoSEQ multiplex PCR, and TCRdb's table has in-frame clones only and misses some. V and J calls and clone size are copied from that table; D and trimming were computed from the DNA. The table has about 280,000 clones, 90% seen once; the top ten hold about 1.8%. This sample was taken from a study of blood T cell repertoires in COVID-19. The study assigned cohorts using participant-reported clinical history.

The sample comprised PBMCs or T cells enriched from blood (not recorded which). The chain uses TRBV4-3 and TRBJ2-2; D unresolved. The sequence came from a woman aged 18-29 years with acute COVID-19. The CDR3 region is CASSQVLGLNTGELFF. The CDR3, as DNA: TGCGCCAGCAGCCAAGTTCTGGGCCTGAACACCGGGGAGCTGTTTTTT.